This T cell receptor (beta chain) appears in the sequencing data of a study of shared clonotypes between healthy human individuals. Overall study: Donor composition was a couple of women and three men, aged 18 to 49.

Study-wide results and limits: The low donor count limited represented genetic and exposure-history diversity. Unshared clonotypes carried lower generation probabilities than those common to all four donors.

Clones were read by immunoSEQ multiplex PCR, and TCRdb kept only the in-frame ones, dropping some. The repertoire holds millions of clones, approximately 90% seen once, with over 0.12% in the top ten. Germline CDR1 is SGHRS and CDR2 is YFSETQ. V dropped 4 bases and J dropped 0; count of bases not matched to a gene: 9. CDR3 size: 18 residues. On this clone itself: Its antigen remains unidentified.

This TCR was recovered from a man aged 18 to 35 in good health. The rearrangement links TRBV5-1 to TRBJ2-3; 12 bases line up with TRBD2. The sequenced sample consisted of naive CD4+ T cells sorted from blood. This sample's subset: CD45RA+ positively selected. The CDR3 DNA follows: TGCGCCAGCAGCAGCGGGACTAGCGGGTACACTAGCACAGATACGCAGTATTTT. Protein product: CASSSGTSGYTSTDTQYF.